Each of the 6 T cell receptor beta chains below was sequenced from the same sample in a study of breast tumors, draining lymph nodes, adjacent tissues. Samples came from axillary lymph nodes draining the breast cancer. From the multiplex PCR reads, TCRdb called clonotypes with MiXCR, one entry per CDR3 protein. The sample carries approximately 130,000 distinct CDR3 sequences, 21% recorded once. The sequenced material came from axillary lymph node tissue. The receptors were gathered from a female donor with breast cancer. Some clones in this sample may be carry-over from other donors' samples.

This clonotype was counted between two and nine times. The J gene is TRBJ2-5, the V gene TRBV20-1; a possible D gene is TRBD2 (8 bases). Looked up from germline, CDR1 is DFQATT and CDR2 is SNEGSKA (reference sequence). The CDR3 loop spans 15 amino acids. The ends were cut back, 5 bases at V and 9 bases at J, with 25 bases in the middle. Here the CDR3 DNA reads TGCAGTGCTCGGGAGGGGGCCCCGTTACGCGTGGCCCAGTACTTC. Translating it yields CSAREGAPLRVAQYF.

Turning to this clonotype: One base away lies a much larger clone, so this may be a sequencing read error. The missing conserved phenylalanine or tryptophan at the end of this CDR3 makes a read error likely. This chain uses TRBV18 with TRBJ2-7; the match to TRBD1 covers 9 bases. The ends lost 4 bases at V and 4 bases at J; junction bases unmatched: 8. The CDR3 length is 15 residues. Germline V lookup: CDR1 KGHSH, CDR2 LQKENI. The CDR3 DNA is TGTGCCAGCTCACGGGGACAGGGATATGTGTACGAGCAGTACCTC. Encoded protein: CASSRGQGYVYEQYL.

As concerns this clonotype: Since a much larger clone is just one base distant, this may be a read error. CDR3 coding DNA: TGTGCCAGCAGCTTAGGTCGACTAACGGGAGTTGATGAGCAGTTCTTC. Translated, it gives CASSLGRLTGVDEQFF. The chain is built from TRBV7-3 and TRBJ2-1; D is possibly TRBD2 (6 bases). Germline CDR1 is SGHTA and CDR2 is FQGTGA. This CDR3 is built from 16 residues. The V end lost 2 bases, the J end lost 8 bases, and 19 bases lay between the germline ends.

This chain links TRBV12-3 or TRBV12-4 with TRBJ2-4; D is undetermined. The CDR3 runs to 13 residues. Between the trimmed V and J ends, which lost 4 bases and 4 bases, there was a span of 8 bases. In DNA, the CDR3 is TGTGCCAGCAGTTCTTTCAGGAAAAACATTCAGTACTTC. This encodes CASSSFRKNIQYF.

On this clonotype: This may arise from a read error, as a much more abundant clone is one base away. The CDR3 loop reads CASSLGRTRGTQYF. As DNA, the CDR3 is TGTGCCAGCAGCTTAGGTAGGACTCGGGGGACCCAGTACTTC. The V gene is TRBV11-2, the J gene TRBJ2-5; tentatively, D is TRBD2 (5 bases). V lost 1 base and J lost 7, with 13 bases in between. The CDR3 contains 14 residues. CDR1 is SGHAT, CDR2 FQNNGV, per germline.

Ten or more counts support this clonotype. This rearrangement joins TRBV5-5 to TRBJ1-6; D gene ambiguous. V dropped 0 bases and J dropped 3 bases, with 7 bases sitting between them. CDR3 length: 15 amino acids. Germline V gene sequence: CDR1 SGHKS, CDR2 YYEKEE (reference sequence). CDR3 region: CASSLDGDYNSPLHF. The CDR3 DNA reads as TGTGCCAGCAGCTTGGATGGTGACTATAATTCACCCCTCCACTTT.